These T cell receptor beta chains were read from a single sample in a study of CD8 T cells in ankylosing spondylitis. TCRdb re-derived calls from the 5' RACE reads in MiXCR, one entry per CDR3 protein. The table shows just under 95,000 distinct CDR3 sequences, with about 9% occurring only once. The sequencing sample was made of blood, either unsorted or a sorted T cell fraction (not recorded which). The receptor source for this set is a male donor with ankylosing spondylitis or in good health (not recorded which). Each CDR3 is given with its conserved first and last residue. The D gene is left open where the match is weak. The size of a clone is reported for some rows only, either as once, few or many, or as a class for expanded clones.

CDR3aa: CASNTGEGTDTQYF
CDR3nt: TGCGCCAGCAATACAGGGGAGGGCACAGATACGCAGTATTTT
d_gene: -
v_gene: TRBV5-1
abundance: many
j_gene: TRBJ2-3

CDR3aa: CASSLQGGGQETQYF
CDR3nt: TGTGCCAGCAGCTTGCAGGGGGGGGGCCAAGAGACCCAGTACTTC
d_gene: -
v_gene: TRBV5-4
abundance: many
j_gene: TRBJ2-5

CDR3aa: CASSQDIGENNEQFF
CDR3nt: TGTGCCAGCAGCCAAGATATAGGGGAGAACAATGAGCAGTTCTTC
d_gene: -
v_gene: TRBV3-1
abundance: -
j_gene: TRBJ2-1

CDR3aa: CASSQGPGYTF
CDR3nt: TGTGCCAGCAGCCAGGGGCCTGGCTACACCTTC
d_gene: -
v_gene: TRBV2
abundance: many
j_gene: TRBJ1-2

CDR3aa: CASSEFPYSYNEQFF
CDR3nt: TGTGCCAGCAGTGAATTCCCCTACTCCTACAATGAGCAGTTCTTC
d_gene: -
v_gene: TRBV2
abundance: many
j_gene: TRBJ2-1

CDR3aa: CASSLSSGGFNEQFF
CDR3nt: TGTGCCAGCAGTCTGTCTAGCGGGGGTTTCAATGAGCAGTTCTTC
d_gene: TRBD2
v_gene: TRBV6-4
abundance: few
j_gene: TRBJ2-1

CDR3aa: CASSQVEGRSYNEQFF
CDR3nt: TGTGCCAGCAGCCAAGTGGAAGGGCGGTCCTACAATGAGCAGTTCTTC
d_gene: -
v_gene: TRBV4-2
abundance: many
j_gene: TRBJ2-1

CDR3aa: CSVVLLERGPKTQYF
CDR3nt: TGCAGCGTTGTTTTATTGGAGCGGGGCCCCAAGACCCAGTACTTC
d_gene: TRBD2
v_gene: TRBV29-1
abundance: -
j_gene: TRBJ2-5

CDR3aa: CASSYSRQSGNSPLHF
CDR3nt: TGTGCCAGCAGTTACTCTAGGCAGAGTGGGAATTCACCCCTCCACTTT
d_gene: -
v_gene: TRBV6-5
abundance: many
j_gene: TRBJ1-6

CDR3aa: CASSPTGGRADTQYF
CDR3nt: TGTGCCAGCAGCCCGACAGGGGGCAGAGCAGATACGCAGTATTTT
d_gene: TRBD1
v_gene: TRBV7-2
abundance: many
j_gene: TRBJ2-3

CDR3aa: CASSLFPGTSGVNEQFF
CDR3nt: TGTGCCAGCAGCCTGTTCCCCGGGACTAGCGGGGTTAATGAGCAGTTCTTC
d_gene: TRBD2
v_gene: TRBV3-1
abundance: many
j_gene: TRBJ2-1

CDR3aa: CASRGTSGNTGELFF
CDR3nt: TGCGCCAGCAGAGGGACTAGCGGGAACACCGGGGAGCTGTTTTTT
d_gene: TRBD2
v_gene: TRBV5-1
abundance: many
j_gene: TRBJ2-2

CDR3aa: CSARSGSRASGYNEQFF
CDR3nt: TGCAGTGCTAGGTCTGGGTCCAGGGCCTCAGGATACAATGAGCAGTTCTTC
d_gene: -
v_gene: TRBV20-1
abundance: many
j_gene: TRBJ2-1

CDR3aa: CASSLETEAYEQYF
CDR3nt: TGTGCCAGCAGCTTAGAGACGGAAGCCTACGAGCAGTACTTC
d_gene: -
v_gene: TRBV7-6
abundance: -
j_gene: TRBJ2-7

CDR3aa: CASSLRGAEGDTQYF
CDR3nt: TGTGCCAGCAGCCTACGGGGGGCCGAGGGAGATACGCAGTATTTT
d_gene: -
v_gene: TRBV11-2
abundance: -
j_gene: TRBJ2-3

CDR3aa: CASSVSGVKQETQYF
CDR3nt: TGTGCCAGCAGCGTTAGCGGGGTTAAACAAGAGACCCAGTACTTC
d_gene: TRBD2
v_gene: TRBV3-1
abundance: -
j_gene: TRBJ2-5

CDR3aa: CASSLEGSLYNEQFF
CDR3nt: TGTGCCAGCAGTTTGGAGGGGTCCCTCTACAATGAGCAGTTCTTC
d_gene: -
v_gene: TRBV12-3/TRBV12-4
abundance: many
j_gene: TRBJ2-1

CDR3aa: CASKGTELSIQYF
CDR3nt: TGTGCCAGCAAGGGGACAGAGCTCAGCATTCAGTACTTC
d_gene: TRBD1
v_gene: TRBV27
abundance: many
j_gene: TRBJ2-4

CDR3aa: CASSLGSGGPMNEQYF
CDR3nt: TGTGCCAGCAGCTTGGGTTCAGGGGGCCCCATGAACGAGCAGTACTTC
d_gene: TRBD1
v_gene: TRBV5-4
abundance: few
j_gene: TRBJ2-7

CDR3aa: CASSRRTGTGELFF
CDR3nt: TGTGCCAGCAGTCGCCGGACGGGTACCGGGGAGCTGTTTTTT
d_gene: -
v_gene: TRBV6-2/TRBV6-3
abundance: many
j_gene: TRBJ2-2

CDR3aa: CCATIEWPSGAPEQYF
CDR3nt: TGCTGTGCTACTATCGAATGGCCTAGCGGTGCCCCCGAGCAGTACTTC
d_gene: TRBD2
v_gene: TRBV20-1
abundance: -
j_gene: TRBJ2-7

CDR3aa: CATSTGTGFSYEQYF
CDR3nt: TGTGCCACCAGCACCGGGACAGGGTTCTCCTACGAGCAGTACTTC
d_gene: TRBD1
v_gene: TRBV15
abundance: many
j_gene: TRBJ2-7

CDR3aa: CASSFSSYNEQFF
CDR3nt: TGTGCCAGCAGTTTCAGCTCCTACAATGAGCAGTTCTTC
d_gene: -
v_gene: TRBV28
abundance: many
j_gene: TRBJ2-1

CDR3aa: CASSLLAGGYEQYF
CDR3nt: TGTGCCAGCAGCTTACTAGCGGGGGGCTACGAGCAGTACTTC
d_gene: TRBD2
v_gene: TRBV7-8
abundance: few
j_gene: TRBJ2-7

CDR3aa: CSVVGDNYGYTF
CDR3nt: TGCAGCGTTGTCGGGGATAACTATGGCTACACCTTC
d_gene: -
v_gene: TRBV29-1
abundance: many
j_gene: TRBJ1-2

CDR3aa: CSVEDMDRATYNEQFF
CDR3nt: TGCAGCGTTGAAGACATGGACAGGGCAACCTACAATGAGCAGTTCTTC
d_gene: TRBD1
v_gene: TRBV29-1
abundance: many
j_gene: TRBJ2-1

CDR3aa: CSATAGLSYNEQFF
CDR3nt: TGCAGTGCCACAGCGGGGCTCTCCTACAATGAGCAGTTCTTC
d_gene: TRBD2
v_gene: TRBV20-1
abundance: many
j_gene: TRBJ2-1

CDR3aa: CASSWTEETQYF
CDR3nt: TGTGCCAGCAGTTGGACCGAAGAGACCCAGTACTTC
d_gene: -
v_gene: TRBV12-3/TRBV12-4
abundance: many
j_gene: TRBJ2-5

CDR3aa: CASSQGWIGSEAQETQYF
CDR3nt: TGTGCCAGCAGCCAAGGATGGATTGGGAGCGAGGCCCAAGAGACCCAGTACTTC
d_gene: -
v_gene: TRBV14
abundance: -
j_gene: TRBJ2-5

CDR3aa: CASSVAGGGETQYF
CDR3nt: TGTGCCAGCAGTGTAGCGGGGGGCGGGGAGACCCAGTACTTC
d_gene: TRBD2
v_gene: TRBV7-2
abundance: many
j_gene: TRBJ2-5

CDR3aa: CASSHGQGYEQYF
CDR3nt: TGTGCCAGCAGCCACGGACAGGGCTACGAGCAGTACTTC
d_gene: TRBD1
v_gene: TRBV4-2
abundance: -
j_gene: TRBJ2-7

CDR3aa: CASSLPGTSGAIYTDTQYF
CDR3nt: TGTGCCAGCAGTTTACCGGGGACTAGCGGGGCGATTTACACAGATACGCAGTATTTT
d_gene: TRBD2
v_gene: TRBV12-3/TRBV12-4
abundance: few
j_gene: TRBJ2-3

CDR3aa: CASSHSGTVNTEAFF
CDR3nt: TGTGCCAGCAGCCACTCAGGGACGGTGAACACTGAAGCTTTCTTT
d_gene: -
v_gene: TRBV3-1
abundance: many
j_gene: TRBJ1-1

CDR3aa: CASSPPSPEQFF
CDR3nt: TGTGCCAGCAGTCCCCCGAGCCCTGAGCAGTTCTTC
d_gene: -
v_gene: TRBV28
abundance: few
j_gene: TRBJ2-1

CDR3aa: CASSTQGMYEQFF
CDR3nt: TGCGCCAGCAGCACACAGGGGATGTATGAGCAGTTCTTC
d_gene: TRBD1
v_gene: TRBV5-1
abundance: many
j_gene: TRBJ2-1

CDR3aa: CASSPIANEQFF
CDR3nt: TGCGCCAGCAGCCCCATAGCGAATGAGCAGTTCTTC
d_gene: -
v_gene: TRBV5-1
abundance: many
j_gene: TRBJ2-1

CDR3aa: CASSLAAGWNNSPLHF
CDR3nt: TGTGCCAGCAGCTTAGCGGCGGGGTGGAATAATTCACCCCTCCACTTT
d_gene: -
v_gene: TRBV7-2
abundance: -
j_gene: TRBJ1-6

CDR3aa: CASSLKGTANTGELFF
CDR3nt: TGTGCCAGCAGCTTAAAAGGGACAGCTAACACCGGGGAGCTGTTTTTT
d_gene: TRBD1
v_gene: TRBV7-6
abundance: few
j_gene: TRBJ2-2

CDR3aa: CASSMKGGEATDTQYF
CDR3nt: TGTGCCAGCAGCATGAAAGGCGGGGAGGCCACAGATACGCAGTATTTT
d_gene: -
v_gene: TRBV5-4
abundance: many
j_gene: TRBJ2-3

CDR3aa: CATSREGGNYGYTF
CDR3nt: TGTGCCACCAGCAGAGAGGGAGGGAACTATGGCTACACCTTC
d_gene: -
v_gene: TRBV15
abundance: -
j_gene: TRBJ1-2

CDR3aa: CASSWDRGRSYEQYF
CDR3nt: TGCGCCAGCAGCTGGGACAGGGGTAGGTCCTACGAGCAGTACTTC
d_gene: TRBD1
v_gene: TRBV5-1
abundance: many
j_gene: TRBJ2-7

CDR3aa: CASSQNADTQYF
CDR3nt: TGTGCCAGCAGTCAGAACGCCGATACGCAGTATTTT
d_gene: -
v_gene: TRBV2
abundance: many
j_gene: TRBJ2-3

CDR3aa: CASRARTGSSYNSPLHF
CDR3nt: TGTGCCAGCAGAGCGAGGACAGGGAGCTCCTATAATTCACCCCTCCACTTT
d_gene: TRBD1
v_gene: TRBV12-3/TRBV12-4
abundance: few
j_gene: TRBJ1-6

CDR3aa: CASSDRGRDEKLFF
CDR3nt: TGTGCCAGCAGCGACAGGGGGCGAGATGAAAAACTGTTTTTT
d_gene: TRBD1
v_gene: TRBV2
abundance: many
j_gene: TRBJ1-4

CDR3aa: CASSLDSAGNYGYTF
CDR3nt: TGCGCCAGCAGCTTGGATTCGGCAGGGAACTATGGCTACACCTTC
d_gene: -
v_gene: TRBV5-1
abundance: many
j_gene: TRBJ1-2

CDR3aa: CASSQGLRTGSSYEQYF
CDR3nt: TGTGCCAGCAGCCAAGGCCTGAGGACAGGGAGCTCCTACGAGCAGTACTTC
d_gene: TRBD1
v_gene: TRBV3-1
abundance: many
j_gene: TRBJ2-7

CDR3aa: CAISLISTDTQYF
CDR3nt: TGTGCCATCAGCTTAATCTCCACAGATACGCAGTATTTT
d_gene: -
v_gene: TRBV5-4
abundance: few
j_gene: TRBJ2-3

CDR3aa: CASSYLDNEQFF
CDR3nt: TGTGCCAGCAGTTATTTGGATAATGAGCAGTTCTTC
d_gene: -
v_gene: TRBV6-2/TRBV6-3
abundance: many
j_gene: TRBJ2-1

CDR3aa: CASSQLSGGYNEQFF
CDR3nt: TGCGCCAGCAGTCAATTAAGCGGGGGCTACAATGAGCAGTTCTTC
d_gene: TRBD2
v_gene: TRBV23-1
abundance: few
j_gene: TRBJ2-1

CDR3aa: CSVRRGDNQPQHF
CDR3nt: TGCAGCGTGAGGAGAGGGGACAATCAGCCCCAGCATTTT
d_gene: -
v_gene: TRBV29-1
abundance: -
j_gene: TRBJ1-5

CDR3aa: CASSQGGRSTEAFF
CDR3nt: TGCGCCAGCAGCCAAGGGGGACGGAGCACTGAAGCTTTCTTT
d_gene: -
v_gene: TRBV4-1
abundance: -
j_gene: TRBJ1-1

CDR3aa: CASSADRGRTDTQYF
CDR3nt: TGCGCCAGCAGCGCGGACAGGGGCCGCACAGATACGCAGTATTTT
d_gene: TRBD1
v_gene: TRBV5-1
abundance: many
j_gene: TRBJ2-3

CDR3aa: CSVSGQGADTQYF
CDR3nt: TGCAGCGTTTCCGGACAGGGTGCAGATACGCAGTATTTT
d_gene: TRBD1
v_gene: TRBV29-1
abundance: -
j_gene: TRBJ2-3

CDR3aa: CATSDLEDYTQYF
CDR3nt: TGTGCCACCAGTGATTTGGAGGACTATACGCAGTATTTT
d_gene: -
v_gene: TRBV24-1
abundance: many
j_gene: TRBJ2-3

CDR3aa: CASSPDGPGYGYTF
CDR3nt: TGTGCCAGCTCACCAGACGGGCCTGGTTATGGCTACACCTTC
d_gene: -
v_gene: TRBV18
abundance: many
j_gene: TRBJ1-2

CDR3aa: CASRATSGGGTDTQYF
CDR3nt: TGTGCCAGCAGAGCCACTAGCGGGGGAGGCACAGATACGCAGTATTTT
d_gene: TRBD2
v_gene: TRBV2
abundance: many
j_gene: TRBJ2-3

CDR3aa: CASYKRDPTEAFF
CDR3nt: TGTGCCAGCTATAAACGAGATCCCACTGAAGCTTTCTTT
d_gene: -
v_gene: TRBV18
abundance: many
j_gene: TRBJ1-1

CDR3aa: CASSVEDRVGTEAFF
CDR3nt: TGTGCCAGCAGCGTAGAAGACAGGGTGGGCACTGAAGCTTTCTTT
d_gene: TRBD1
v_gene: TRBV7-2
abundance: -
j_gene: TRBJ1-1

CDR3aa: CASSPGTGVNQPQHF
CDR3nt: TGTGCCAGCTCACCTGGGACAGGCGTCAATCAGCCCCAGCATTTT
d_gene: TRBD1
v_gene: TRBV18
abundance: many
j_gene: TRBJ1-5

CDR3aa: CASSLVATFGYYNEQFF
CDR3nt: TGTGCCAGCAGCTTAGTAGCAACTTTCGGGTACTACAATGAGCAGTTCTTC
d_gene: -
v_gene: TRBV7-8
abundance: few
j_gene: TRBJ2-1